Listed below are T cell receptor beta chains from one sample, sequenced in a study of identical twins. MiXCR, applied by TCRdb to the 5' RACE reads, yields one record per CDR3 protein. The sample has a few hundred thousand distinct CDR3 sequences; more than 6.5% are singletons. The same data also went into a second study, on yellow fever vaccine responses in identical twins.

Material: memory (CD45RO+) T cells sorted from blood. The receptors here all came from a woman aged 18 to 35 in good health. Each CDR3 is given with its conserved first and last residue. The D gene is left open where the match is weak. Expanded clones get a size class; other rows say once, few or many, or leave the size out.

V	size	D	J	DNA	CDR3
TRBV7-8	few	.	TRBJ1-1	TGTGCCAGCAGCTTAGGGGGCCCGCCTAGCACTGAAGCTTTCTTT	CASSLGGPPSTEAFF
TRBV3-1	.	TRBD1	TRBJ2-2	TGTGCCAGCAGCCAAGTGAGGTGGGGGACAGGGGACACCGGGGAGCTGTTTTTT	CASSQVRWGTGDTGELFF
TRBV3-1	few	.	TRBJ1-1	TGTGCCAGCAGCCCTTTCTCGGGGGGATTGGATGCTTTCTTT	CASSPFSGGLDAFF
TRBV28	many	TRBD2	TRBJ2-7	TGTGCCAGCAGTTTAGCGGGAGGAAGCTCCTACGAGCAGTACTTC	CASSLAGGSSYEQYF
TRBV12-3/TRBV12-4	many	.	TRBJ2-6	TGTGCCAGCAGTTTATCCAGGGGAGCGCGCGGGGCCAACGTCCTGACTTTC	CASSLSRGARGANVLTF
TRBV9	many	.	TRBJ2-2	TGTGCCAGCAGCGTAGTTGGACAGACGAACACCGGGGAGCTGTTTTTT	CASSVVGQTNTGELFF
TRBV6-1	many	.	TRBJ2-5	TGTGCCAGCAGCAGTTTTTTTGAGACCCAGTACTTC	CASSSFFETQYF
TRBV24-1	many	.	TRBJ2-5	TGTGCCACCAGTTCCGTACTAACCCAACAAGAGACCCAGTACTTC	CATSSVLTQQETQYF
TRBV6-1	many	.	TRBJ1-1	TGTGCCAGCAGTAGAACAGGCTCGAACACTGAAGCTTTCTTT	CASSRTGSNTEAFF
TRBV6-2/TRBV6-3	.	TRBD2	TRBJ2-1	TGTGCCAGCAGTTACGGACTAGCGGGAGGTGGTGAGCAGTTCTTC	CASSYGLAGGGEQFF
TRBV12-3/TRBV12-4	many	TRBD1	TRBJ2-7	TGTGCCAGCGTTAACAGGGGGCTTGGGTCTTACGAGCAGTACTTC	CASVNRGLGSYEQYF
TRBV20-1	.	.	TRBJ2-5	TGCAGTGCTAGAGATCACCTGACGGGGTCGGGAGAGACCCAGTACTTC	CSARDHLTGSGETQYF
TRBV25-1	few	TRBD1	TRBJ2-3	TGTGCCAGCAGTGAATCTCGGGACAGACACACAGATACGCAGTATTTT	CASSESRDRHTDTQYF
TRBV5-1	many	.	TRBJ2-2	TGCGCCAGCAGCTCGGGGAACACCGGGGAGCTGTTTTTT	CASSSGNTGELFF
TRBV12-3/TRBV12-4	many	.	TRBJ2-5	TGTGCCAGCAGTTTAAGGTCCGTAGGAGAGACCCAGTACTTC	CASSLRSVGETQYF
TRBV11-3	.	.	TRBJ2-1	TGTGCCAGCAGCTTTCCGGTCGGGGTCGGCTACAATGAGCAGTTCTTC	CASSFPVGVGYNEQFF
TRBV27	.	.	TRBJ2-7	TGTGCCAGCAGCTTCGACAGGAGCCCATCCTACGAGCAGTACTTC	CASSFDRSPSYEQYF
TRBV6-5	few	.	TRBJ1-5	TGTGCCAGCAGTTACTCGGGGTCAGAGCCCCAGCATTTT	CASSYSGSEPQHF
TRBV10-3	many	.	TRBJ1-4	TGTGCCACGAACGACGTAGGGGATTTTGAAAAACTGTTTTTT	CATNDVGDFEKLFF
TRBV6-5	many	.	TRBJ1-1	TGTGCCAGCAGTTCCCGGGGGAGAAGGACTGAAGCTTTCTTT	CASSSRGRRTEAFF
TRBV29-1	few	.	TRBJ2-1	TGCAGCGGCGGAGGGGGGGGGTCCTACAATGAGCAGTTCTTC	CSGGGGGSYNEQFF
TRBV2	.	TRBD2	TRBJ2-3	TGTGCCAGCAGCGGGAGGGTAGCAGATACGCAGTATTTT	CASSGRVADTQYF
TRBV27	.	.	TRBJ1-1	TGTGCCAGCAGTCACCGGGACAAGGGCCTTGAAGCTTTCTTT	CASSHRDKGLEAFF
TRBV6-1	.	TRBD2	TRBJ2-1	TGTGCCAGCAGAGCCGGGGGACTTAGCGGGGGCCACAATGAGCAGTTCTTC	CASRAGGLSGGHNEQFF
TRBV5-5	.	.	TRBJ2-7	TGTGCCAGCAGCTTGGGACCAGCCCCTGAGCAGTACTTC	CASSLGPAPEQYF
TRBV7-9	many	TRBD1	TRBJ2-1	TGTGCCAGCAGACCACAGGGGGCAGGAAACAATGAGCAGTTCTTC	CASRPQGAGNNEQFF
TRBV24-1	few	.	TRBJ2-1	TGTGCCACCAGTGATCCAGCCTATGAGCAGTTCTTC	CATSDPAYEQFF
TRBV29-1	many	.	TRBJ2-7	TGCAGCGTGGATGACATGACGGGACCCTACGAGCAGTACTTC	CSVDDMTGPYEQYF
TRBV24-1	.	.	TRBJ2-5	TGTGCCACCAGTGATCCCTCCTCCAAGCACGAGACCCAGTACTTC	CATSDPSSKHETQYF
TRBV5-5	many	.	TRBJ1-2	TGTGCCAGCAGCTTGGTGGGTCAGGCCCCAGACTATGGCTACACCTTC	CASSLVGQAPDYGYTF
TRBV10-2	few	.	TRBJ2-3	TGCGCCAGCAGTGAGTCGAGCATAAGCACAGATACGCAGTATTTT	CASSESSISTDTQYF
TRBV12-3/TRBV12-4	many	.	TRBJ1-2	TGTGCCAGCAGTTTTAGCAGAAACTATGGCTACACCTTC	CASSFSRNYGYTF
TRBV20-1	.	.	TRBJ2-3	TGCAGTGCTTCCTGGGCCCTGAGCACAGATACGCAGTATTTT	CSASWALSTDTQYF
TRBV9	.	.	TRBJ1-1	TGTGCCAGCAGCGTAGCAGGGTTTAGTGAAGCTTTCTTT	CASSVAGFSEAFF
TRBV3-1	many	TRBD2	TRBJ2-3	TGTGCCAGCAGCCAAGATCCAGGAACTAGCGGGGGGTTTTTT	CASSQDPGTSGGFF
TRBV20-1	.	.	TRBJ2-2	TGCAGTGCTAAACCCCAGGGGGGGACCGGGGAGCTGTTTTTT	CSAKPQGGTGELFF
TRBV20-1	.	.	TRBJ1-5	TGCAGTGCTTCCAGGGAACAGCCCCAGCATTTT	CSASREQPQHF
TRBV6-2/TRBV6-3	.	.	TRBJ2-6	TGTGCCAGCAAGGCCACGGTTCTCCCTGGGGCCAACGTCCTGACTTTC	CASKATVLPGANVLTF
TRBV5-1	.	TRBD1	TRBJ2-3	TGCGCCAGCAGCGGAGGACAGGGAAGCACAGATACGCAGTATTTT	CASSGGQGSTDTQYF
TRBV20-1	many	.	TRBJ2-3	TGCAGTGCTGGCCCCGGGAAGGCCGATACGCAGTATTTT	CSAGPGKADTQYF
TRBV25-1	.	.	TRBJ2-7	TGTGCCAGCAGTCCCATCGGCTTTTCCCACGAGCAGTACTTC	CASSPIGFSHEQYF
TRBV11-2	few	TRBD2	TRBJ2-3	TGTGCCAGCAGCTTGGGACTAGCGGGAACCTCCGGCACAGATACGCAGTATTTT	CASSLGLAGTSGTDTQYF
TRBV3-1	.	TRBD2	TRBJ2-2	TGTGCCAGCAGCCTAAGGACTAGAGTGGGGATCGCCGGGGAGCTGTTTTTT	CASSLRTRVGIAGELFF
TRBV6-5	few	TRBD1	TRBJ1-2	TGTGCCAGCAGTTACTCCCGTGGGACAGCCCTAAGGGCCTACTTC	CASSYSRGTALRAYF
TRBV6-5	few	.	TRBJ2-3	TGTGCCAGCAGTTACGGGGGGCCGCGCACAGATACGCAGTATTTT	CASSYGGPRTDTQYF
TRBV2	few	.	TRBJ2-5	TGTGCCAGCACCTCCAATGTTTTCCAAGAGACCCAGTACTTC	CASTSNVFQETQYF
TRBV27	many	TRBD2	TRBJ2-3	TGTGCCAGCAGTCCCACTAGCGGGAGTGTCACAGATACGCAGTATTTT	CASSPTSGSVTDTQYF
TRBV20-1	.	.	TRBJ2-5	TGCAGTGCTGGACGGATCCAAGAGACCCAGTACTTC	CSAGRIQETQYF
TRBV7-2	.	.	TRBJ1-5	TGTGCCAGCAATTTCGTGGGGTTAGGCAATCAGCCCCAGCATTTT	CASNFVGLGNQPQHF
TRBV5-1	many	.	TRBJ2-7	TGCGCCAGCAGGCTTGGACAGCAAACCATCTACGAGCAGTACTTC	CASRLGQQTIYEQYF
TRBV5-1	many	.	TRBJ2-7	TGCGCCAGCAGCTTGGCGTCGGGAGTTTCGGGCGAGCAGTACTTC	CASSLASGVSGEQYF
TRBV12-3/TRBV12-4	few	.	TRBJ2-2	TGTGCCAGCGGCAGGGCGGGGAGGACCACCGGGGAGCTGTTTTTT	CASGRAGRTTGELFF
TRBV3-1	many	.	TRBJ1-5	TGTGCCAGCAGCAAAGGACACTATAGCAATCAGCCCCAGCATTTT	CASSKGHYSNQPQHF
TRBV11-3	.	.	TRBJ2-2	TGTGCCAGCAGCTTAGACGGGAACACCGGGGAGCTGTTTTTT	CASSLDGNTGELFF
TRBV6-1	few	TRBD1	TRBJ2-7	TGTGCCAGCAGCACACTTTGGACAGGGGGCTCAGGGCAGTACTTC	CASSTLWTGGSGQYF
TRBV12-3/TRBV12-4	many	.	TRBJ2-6	TGTGCCAGCAGTTTAGGCGGGAATGGGGCCAACGTCCTGACTTTC	CASSLGGNGANVLTF
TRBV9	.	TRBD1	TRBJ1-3	TGTGCCAGCAGCCCGGTGAGGACAGGGACTGGAAACACCATATATTTT	CASSPVRTGTGNTIYF
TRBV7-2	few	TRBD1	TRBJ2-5	TGTGCCAGCAGCCTCGGACAGGGGGCATCCAGGGAGACCCAGTACTTC	CASSLGQGASRETQYF